Sequencing of this TCR beta chain was carried out in a study of read filtering for tumor transcriptome and immune sequencing. Trimming at V came to 1 base and at J to 7 bases, leaving 15 bases not matched to a gene. The CDR3 spans 17 residues. From germline, CDR1 is SQVTM and CDR2 ANQGSEA. The library was built from approximately 400 ng RNA with molecular barcoded adaptors for alpha/delta and beta/gamma chains. TCRdb used MiXCR to reprocess the reads, holding one entry per CDR3 protein. The table includes some 46,000 distinct CDR3 sequences, around 19% detected once. Sampling of bone marrow took place during active disease in every patient.

This receptor was obtained from a donor older than 35 with multiple myeloma. The specimen was a population of CD138-negative cells sorted from bone marrow. The gene calls are TRBV29-1 and TRBJ2-2; 7 nucleotides align to TRBD2. In DNA form, the CDR3 reads TGCAGCGTTGAAGGACTAGCTGGAGGGCCGGCGCACGGGGAGCTGTTTTTT. It encodes CSVEGLAGGPAHGELFF.